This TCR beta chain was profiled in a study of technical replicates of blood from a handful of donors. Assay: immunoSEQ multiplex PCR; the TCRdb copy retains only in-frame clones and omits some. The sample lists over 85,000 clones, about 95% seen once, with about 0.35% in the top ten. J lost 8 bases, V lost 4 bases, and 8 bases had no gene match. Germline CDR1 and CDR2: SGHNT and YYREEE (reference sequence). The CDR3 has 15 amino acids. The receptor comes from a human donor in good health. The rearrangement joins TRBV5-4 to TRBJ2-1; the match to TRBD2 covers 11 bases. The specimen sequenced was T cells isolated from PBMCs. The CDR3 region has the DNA TGTGCCAGCAGCCATTCGTTAGCGGGAGGGGATGAGCAGTTCTTC. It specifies CASSHSLAGGDEQFF.